The present T cell receptor beta chain was sequenced within a study of blood T cell repertoires in COVID-19. On the study more broadly: Sample material is recorded as cDNA or gDNA derived from T cells, B-cell-depleted T cells, or PBMCs.

The CDR3 runs to 15 residues. After removal of 6 bases from V and 3 bases from J, the junction contained 8 bases not matched to a gene. Germline CDR1 is SNHLY and CDR2 is FYNNEI. Measured with immunoSEQ multiplex PCR; TCRdb has only the in-frame clones, and not every one. This table has roughly 66,000 clones, around 82% appearing once. Sequencing input: peripheral blood. This receptor was taken from a man in his fifties or sixties with acute or convalescent COVID-19. V gene TRBV2 combines with J gene TRBJ2-3, with 8 positions matching TRBD2. The chain's CDR3 is CASSSLAGRTDTQYF. The CDR3, as DNA: TGTGCCAGCAGCTCTCTAGCGGGTAGGACAGATACGCAGTATTTT.